These 10 T cell receptor beta chains were sequenced from one sample in a study of human T cells and chemical hapten exposure. The time point is: patch test 2, 6 weeks after DPC sensitization. Treatment of the sample: therapeutic diphenylcyclopropenone sensitization with weekly scalp DPC. TCRdb passed the RACE reads through MiXCR, listing each CDR3 protein once. The sample contains just over 40,000 distinct CDR3 sequences, over 3% of which appear only once. Sequenced here: whole blood, sampled in connection with sensitization to the hapten diphenylcyclopropenone (DPC). The receptors were sampled from a man between 40 and 49 years old with alopecia areata. Some clones in this sample may be carry-over from other donors' samples.

Turning to this clonotype: One junction end does not reproduce the germline sequence, and a read error may be involved. The chain carries TRBV2 and TRBJ1-1, with D possibly TRBD1 on 5 matching bases. This CDR3 is built from 15 residues. The V gene's germline CDR1 is SNHLY and CDR2 FYNNEI. The CDR3 bases are TGTGCCAGCGTCGCACGCTGGGGCCAAAACACTGTAGCTTTCTTT. This translates into CASVARWGQNTVAFF.

In its sample, this clonotype was seen many times. The chain is built from TRBV24-1 and TRBJ2-1, with 7 bases matching TRBD2. Germline assignment: CDR1 KGHDR and CDR2 SFDVKD. The length of the CDR3 is 16 residues. The junction had 5 bases not matched to a gene; V was cut back by 0 bases and J by 4 bases. The CDR3 DNA follows: TGTGCCACCAGTGATTTGCCTAGCGGTCTTTACAATGAGCAGTTCTTC. It encodes CATSDLPSGLYNEQFF.

This clonotype was counted ten times or more. J is TRBJ2-3 and V is TRBV5-5; the D is unclear. Per the germline V gene, CDR1 is SGHKS and CDR2 is YYEKEE (reference sequence). Between the trimmed V and J ends, which lost 3 bases and 0 bases, there was a span of 11 bases. CDR3 length equals 15 residues. CDR3 loop: CASSSGRISTDTQYF. The DNA for the CDR3 is TGTGCCAGCAGCTCCGGGCGGATTAGCACAGATACGCAGTATTTT. The full variable domain, rest sourced from reference TRBV5-5 and TRBJ2-3, is DAGVTQSPTHLIKTRGQQVTLRCSPISGHKSVSWYQQVLGQGPQFIFQYYEKEERGRGNFPDRFSARQFPNYSSELNVNALLLGDSALYLCASSSGRISTDTQYFGPGTRLTVL.

The gene calls are TRBV18 and TRBJ1-3; D gene uncertain. Germline lookup yields CDR1 KGHSH and CDR2 LQKENI. CDR3 length: 16 amino acids. Trimming stripped 4 bases from V and 0 bases from J, with 13 bases between. This chain's CDR3 is CASSQQGLPSGNTIYF. DNA of the CDR3: TGTGCCAGCTCACAACAAGGGTTGCCCTCTGGAAACACCATATATTTT.

This clonotype was counted only a few times. V is TRBV6-5 and J is TRBJ1-1; 9 positions match TRBD1. The V gene's germline CDR1 is MNHEY and CDR2 SVGAGI. CDR3 length equals 13 residues. J was trimmed by 11 bases and V by 6 bases; bases with no gene match: 10. The DNA of the CDR3 is TGTGCCAGCAGCCCGGACAGGGGAACGCGGGCTTTCTTT. It is translated as CASSPDRGTRAFF.

This clonotype appeared many times. V is TRBV5-4 and J is TRBJ2-2, with D possibly being TRBD1 (5 bases). Germline V gives CDR1 SGHNT, CDR2 YYREEE (reference sequence). Between the trimmed V and J ends, which lost 4 bases and 1 base, there was a span of 8 bases. The CDR3 contains 14 residues. DNA of the CDR3: TGTGCCAGCAGCCGACAGAGGAACACCGGGGAGCTGTTTTTT. Translation: CASSRQRNTGELFF.

This clonotype was picked up many times. The chain has TRBV6-5 and TRBJ2-1; TRBD2 matches 11 bases. The CDR3 covers 17 residues. CDR1 and CDR2 (germline): MNHEY, SVGAGI. Germline trimming cut 0 bases from V and 6 bases from J; bases unmatched to any gene: 7. This CDR3 is CASSYSRLAGTPNEQFF. CDR3 DNA sequence: TGTGCCAGCAGTTACTCCCGACTAGCGGGAACGCCCAATGAGCAGTTCTTC.

This clonotype was seen ten or more times. This chain uses TRBV6-2 or TRBV6-3 with TRBJ2-6; D uncertain. Trimming removed 6 bases from V and 2 bases from J, with 8 bases in between. The CDR3 loop spans 14 amino acids. In germline, CDR1 is MNHEY, CDR2 SVGEGT. The CDR3 spells CASSPPAGANVLTF. CDR3 DNA: TGTGCCAGCAGCCCCCCAGCTGGGGCCAACGTCCTGACTTTC.

About this clonotype itself: A read error may explain this, as a much larger clone is one base away. The chain recombines TRBV7-9 with TRBJ1-1; unclear D gene. The CDR3 has 10 residues. The germline CDR1 and CDR2 sequences are SEHNR and FQNEAQ (reference sequence). CDR3 sequence (DNA): TGTGCCAGCAGCTTAGGTGAAGATTTCTTT. Residues: CASSLGEDFF.

This clonotype was seen repeatedly, ten times or more. V and J are TRBV19 and TRBJ2-3, with 11 bases fitting TRBD2. V lost 3 bases and J lost 4; bases outside the gene matches: 15. This CDR3 region has 19 residues. Germline V gene data show CDR1 as LNHDA and CDR2 as SQIVND (reference sequence). The CDR3 protein is CASSMGGTWTSGFSDTQYF. For the CDR3, the DNA is TGTGCCAGTAGTATGGGTGGGACGTGGACTAGCGGGTTCTCAGATACGCAGTATTTT.